The clone carrying this T cell receptor beta chain was detected ten times or more. V lost 5 bases to trimming and J lost 1 base; unmatched junction nucleotides: 1. The germline gives CDR1 MNHEY, CDR2 SVGEGT. The CDR3 sequence is 14 residues long. The data belong to a study of T cells of healthy individuals. TCRdb analysed the 5' RACE reads with MiXCR anew, one entry per CDR3 protein. The profile shows roughly 87,000 distinct CDR3 sequences, roughly a sixth of them singletons. This chain uses TRBV6-2 or TRBV6-3 with TRBJ2-3, with TRBD2 matching over 9 bases. This receptor was obtained from a human donor in good health. For the CDR3, the DNA is TGTGCCAGCAGTAAGCGGGGGGGCACAGATACGCAGTATTTT. Translated, it gives CASSKRGGTDTQYF.